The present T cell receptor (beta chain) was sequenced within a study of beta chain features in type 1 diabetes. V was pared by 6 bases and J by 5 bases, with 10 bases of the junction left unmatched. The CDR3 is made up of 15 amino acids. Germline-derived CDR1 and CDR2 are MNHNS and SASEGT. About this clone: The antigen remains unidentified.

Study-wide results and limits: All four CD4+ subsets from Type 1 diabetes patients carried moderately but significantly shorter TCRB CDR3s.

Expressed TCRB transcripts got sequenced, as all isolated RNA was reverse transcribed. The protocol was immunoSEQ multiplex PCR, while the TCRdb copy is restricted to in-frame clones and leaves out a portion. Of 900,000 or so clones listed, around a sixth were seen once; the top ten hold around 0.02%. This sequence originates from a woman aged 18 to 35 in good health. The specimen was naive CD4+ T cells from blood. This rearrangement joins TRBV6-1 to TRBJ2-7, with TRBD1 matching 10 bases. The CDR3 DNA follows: TGTGCCAGCAGACGGACAGGGGGTAATAAGAACGAGCAGTACTTC. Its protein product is CASRRTGGNKNEQYF.